What follows are 24 T cell receptor beta chains derived from one specimen sequenced in a study of Ad26.COV2.S vaccination and SARS-CoV-2 variants. Produced via immunoSEQ multiplex PCR; TCRdb's table is partial and in-frame only. This sample carries approximately 300,000 clones, over 80% of them seen once, and the ten largest clones take 2% to 2.5%. The treatment is: about 20 received Ad26.COV2.S at low or high dose, single or two shots; 5 received placebo; per-sample allocation not given. Following the first vaccine or placebo injection, samples were taken on day 63. This material consisted of peripheral blood, taken in a trial of Ad26.COV2.S vaccine versus placebo. The source is a person between 18 and 60 years old who received the Ad26.COV2.S COVID-19 vaccine or a placebo.

The chain recombines TRBV5-5 with TRBJ2-2; TRBD1 aligns across 9 bases. The CDR3 loop spans 14 amino acids. Trimming at V came to 2 bases and at J to 5 bases, leaving 1 base not matched to a gene. Germline V gene lookup returns CDR1 SGHKS and CDR2 YYEKEE (reference sequence). This CDR3 reads CASSLQGATGELFF. The CDR3 region has the DNA TGTGCCAGCAGCTTACAGGGGGCGACCGGGGAGCTGTTTTTT.

This clone was recorded once. The V call is TRBV5-1, the J call TRBJ2-1; tentative D call: TRBD2 (6 bases). Trimming took 4 bases from V and 4 from J, leaving 15 bases between them. The germline CDR1 and CDR2 sequences are SGHRS and YFSETQ. The CDR3 spans 15 residues. DNA for the CDR3: TGCGCCAGCAGCCCTGGAGGGTATAGGTACAATGAGCAGTTCTTC. It codes for CASSPGGYRYNEQFF.

This chain uses TRBV6-5 with TRBJ1-1, with D tentatively TRBD1 (6 bases). There are 14 residues in the CDR3. V was trimmed by 6 bases and J by 3 bases, leaving 14 bases between them. The germline CDR1 and CDR2 sequences are MNHEY and SVGAGI. This CDR3 reads CASSWGGRDTEAFF. The CDR3 DNA sequence: TGTGCCAGCAGCTGGGGGGGGCGCGACACTGAAGCTTTCTTT.

This clone was found once. CDR3 DNA: TGTGCCAGCAGCGTAGGGCCTTCTAGCACAGATACGCAGTATTTT. Translation: CASSVGPSSTDTQYF. The gene calls are TRBV9 and TRBJ2-3; no clear D. Germline loops: CDR1 SGDLS, CDR2 YYNGEE. V was cut by 0 bases and J by 0 bases, with 8 bases left in between. The CDR3 totals 15 residues.

The chain employs TRBV29-1 and TRBJ2-1, with D perhaps assigned TRBD1 or TRBD2 (6 bases each). V was trimmed by 6 bases and J by 4 bases, leaving 22 bases between them. This CDR3 has 16 amino acids. The germline V gene encodes CDR1 SQVTM and CDR2 ANQGSEA. CDR3 region: CSVLAGGPPSYNEQFF. In nucleotides, the CDR3 is TGCAGCGTCCTGGCCGGGGGCCCTCCCAGTTACAATGAGCAGTTCTTC.

The rearrangement joins TRBV11-2 to TRBJ1-2; 7 nucleotides line up with TRBD1. The CDR3 totals 14 residues. The J segment lost 8 bases and the V segment lost 6 bases, leaving 12 bases of the junction unmatched. Germline V gene sequence: CDR1 SGHAT, CDR2 FQNNGV. CDR3: CASRSPGQPQGYTF. For the CDR3, the DNA is TGTGCCAGCAGATCTCCGGGACAGCCACAAGGCTACACCTTC.

In its sample, this clone was seen once. This rearrangement joins TRBV12-3 or TRBV12-4 to TRBJ1-1; D gene unclear. The V gene lost 4 bases and the J gene lost 0 bases, with 6 bases spanning the gap. The CDR3 consists of 13 residues. The CDR3 is CASSYTLNTEAFF. The CDR3 nucleotides read TGTGCCAGCAGTTACACCCTGAACACTGAAGCTTTCTTT.

The chain links TRBV24-1 to TRBJ1-4, with D possibly being TRBD1 (5 bases). Germline CDR1 KGHDR, CDR2 SFDVKD. This CDR3 has 18 residues. Trimming cost V 3 bases and J 6 bases, with 22 bases left between them. CDR3 amino acids: CATSDHGDGGYRDEKLFF. The CDR3 DNA reads as TGTGCCACCAGTGATCATGGGGACGGAGGGTATCGGGATGAAAAACTGTTTTTT.

This clone was detected only once. V gene TRBV28 combines with J gene TRBJ2-5; D is possibly TRBD1 (7 bases). Trimming took off 1 base at V and 2 bases at J, with 14 bases between the two ends. Germline V gene sequence: CDR1 MDHEN, CDR2 SYDVKM. This CDR3 comprises 16 residues. The CDR3 nucleotides are TGTGCCAGCAGTTTATTATCGGAGGGGGCTCAAGAGACCCAGTACTTC. Its translation is CASSLLSEGAQETQYF. Full variable domain (remainder filled in from reference TRBV28 and TRBJ2-5): DVKVTQSSRYLVKRTGEKVFLECVQDMDHENMFWYRQDPGLGLRLIYFSYDVKMKEKGDIPEGYSVSREKKERFSLILESASTNQTSMYLCASSLLSEGAQETQYFGPGTRLLVL.

The J gene is TRBJ1-1, the V gene TRBV10-3, with D perhaps matching TRBD1 (5 bases). This CDR3 is built from 13 residues. The germline V gene encodes CDR1 ENHRY and CDR2 SYGVKD. V dropped 6 bases and J dropped 3 bases, with 11 bases sitting between them. CDR3 region: CAISQTGDTEAFF. CDR3 nucleotides: TGTGCCATCAGCCAAACAGGAGACACTGAAGCTTTCTTT.

This rearrangement joins TRBV10-2 to TRBJ2-3; a weak D match, TRBD1 (6 bases). Looked up from germline, CDR1 is WSHSY and CDR2 is SAAADI. V lost 0 bases, J lost 4 bases, and 17 bases lay in between. CDR3 length equals 17 residues. In DNA, the CDR3 is TGCGCCAGCAGTGAGTCGGATTATTACAGGGACCCAGATACGCAGTATTTT. Its protein is CASSESDYYRDPDTQYF.

The rearrangement joins TRBV18 to TRBJ2-4; 9 positions match TRBD1. V lost 2 bases, J lost 6 bases, and 8 bases stayed unmatched. The germline V gene encodes CDR1 KGHSH and CDR2 LQKENI. This CDR3 is built from 16 residues. This CDR3 reads CASSPMDRGSVNIQYF. The CDR3 nucleotides read TGTGCCAGCTCACCAATGGACAGGGGTTCTGTAAACATTCAGTACTTC.

The rearrangement uses TRBV6-5 and TRBJ1-1, with D uncertain. This CDR3 contains 13 residues. V was trimmed by 3 bases and J by 1 base, leaving 6 bases between them. CDR1 and CDR2 (germline): MNHEY, SVGAGI. CDR3 amino acids: CASSYQANTEAFF. CDR3 coding DNA: TGTGCCAGCAGTTATCAGGCGAACACTGAAGCTTTCTTT.

This chain links TRBV15 with TRBJ1-1; TRBD1 aligns across 8 bases. V shed 0 bases and J 6 bases; nucleotides not matched to a gene: 12. Per the germline V gene, CDR1 is LNHNV and CDR2 is YYDKDF (reference sequence). The CDR3 runs to 17 residues. The CDR3 nucleotides read TGTGCCACCAGCAGAGATCTGCAGGGGGCATACCCCCCTGAAGCTTTCTTT. This codes for CATSRDLQGAYPPEAFF.

This clone was seen only a few times. J is TRBJ2-2 and V is TRBV3-1 (or the pseudogene TRBV3-2); 10 bases are shared with TRBD1. CDR3 length equals 16 residues. CDR1 is LGHDT, CDR2 YNNKEL, per germline (reference sequence). J gave up 3 bases and V 4 bases, and 5 bases lay outside the gene matches. The CDR3 sequence is CASSRPDRGDTGELFF. The CDR3 region has the DNA TGTGCCAGCAGCCGCCCGGACAGGGGGGACACCGGGGAGCTGTTTTTT.

The count of this clone is one. The gene calls are TRBV18 and TRBJ1-2; TRBD1 might be the D (5 bases). Trimming removed 6 bases at V and 0 bases at J, with 11 bases between. The CDR3 runs 14 residues. Germline CDR1 is KGHSH and CDR2 is LQKENI. The DNA for the CDR3 is TGTGCCAGCTCCCGGGGCGACACTAACTATGGCTACACCTTC. Protein sequence: CASSRGDTNYGYTF.

The chain is built from TRBV11-3 and TRBJ1-1; D not certain. Per the germline V gene, CDR1 is SGHNT and CDR2 is YENEEA. Trimming removed 5 bases from V and 8 bases from J, with 18 bases in between. The length of the CDR3 is 14 residues. The CDR3: CASSPSGSEREAFF. The CDR3 bases are TGTGCCAGCAGCCCCAGTGGGTCGGAGAGAGAAGCTTTCTTT. The full variable domain, its missing parts supplied by reference TRBV11-3 and TRBJ1-1, is EAGVVQSPRYKIIEKKQPVAFWCNPISGHNTLYWYLQNLGQGPELLIRYENEEAVDDSQLPKDRFSAERLKGVDSTLKIQPAELGDSAVYLCASSPSGSEREAFFGQGTRLTVV.

The V and J genes are TRBV28 and TRBJ1-5; D may be TRBD1 (5 bases). CDR1 and CDR2 from the germline V gene are MDHEN and SYDVKM. The CDR3 has 16 amino acids. Trimming left V 5 bases short and J 6 bases short, with 20 bases between. CDR3 nucleotides: TGTGCCAGCAGTCCTCCCGGGGGGTCCGAAGGTCAGCCCCAGCATTTT. Protein product: CASSPPGGSEGQPQHF.

V is TRBV5-4 and J is TRBJ1-3; 7 bases align to TRBD1. The CDR3 is 13 residues long. V was pared by 4 bases and J by 8 bases, with 6 bases of the junction left unmatched. The V gene's germline CDR1 is SGHNT and CDR2 YYREEE (reference sequence). The CDR3 is CASSPGQEDTIYF. The CDR3 nucleotides are TGTGCCAGCAGCCCCGGACAGGAGGACACCATATATTTT.

V usage is TRBV2 and J usage is TRBJ1-3, with D tentatively TRBD1 (5 bases). CDR1 and CDR2 from the germline V gene are SNHLY and FYNNEI. The CDR3 is 14 residues long. Trimming stripped 1 base from V and 7 bases from J, with 11 bases between. The CDR3 DNA follows: TGTGCCAGCAGTGAAGTGGAGGGGATCAACACCATATATTTT. Translation: CASSEVEGINTIYF.

Details on this clone: Other nucleotide sequences from this sample produce the same CDR3. The chain is built from TRBV5-1 and TRBJ1-1; perhaps TRBD1 as D (6 bases). Trimming cost V 4 bases and J 1 base, with 8 bases left between them. Germline loops: CDR1 SGHRS, CDR2 YFSETQ. The CDR3 spans 13 residues. The DNA of the CDR3 is TGCGCCAGCAGCCCACAGGGGAACACTGAAGCTTTCTTT. Translating gives CASSPQGNTEAFF.

The chain is built from TRBV7-9 and TRBJ2-5; D may be TRBD1 (6 bases). Deletions cut 3 bases from V and 6 bases from J, with 11 bases between. The CDR3 consists of 13 residues. Germline CDR1 SEHNR, CDR2 FQNEAQ (reference sequence). CDR3 nucleotide sequence: TGTGCCAGCAGCTTGGACAGCTCCCAGACCCAGTACTTC. Encoded protein: CASSLDSSQTQYF.

The chain uses TRBV7-3 and TRBJ2-7; 8 bases are shared with TRBD2. Germline CDR1 and CDR2: SGHTA and FQGTGA. V gave up 5 bases and J gave up 6 bases; unmatched junction bases: 6. The CDR3 extends over 13 amino acids. As DNA, the CDR3 is TGTGCCAGCAGCCCCAGCGGGGGCCGCGAGCAGTACTTC. Protein product: CASSPSGGREQYF.

This rearrangement joins TRBV7-6 to TRBJ2-2; 9 positions agree with TRBD2. The J segment lost 7 bases and the V segment lost 1 base, leaving 1 base of the junction unmatched. CDR1 is SGHVS, CDR2 FNYEAQ, per germline. The CDR3 is made up of 14 amino acids. The CDR3 nucleotides read TGTGCCAGCAGCTTAGAGCGGGGGGTCGGGGAGCTGTTTTTT. It specifies CASSLERGVGELFF.